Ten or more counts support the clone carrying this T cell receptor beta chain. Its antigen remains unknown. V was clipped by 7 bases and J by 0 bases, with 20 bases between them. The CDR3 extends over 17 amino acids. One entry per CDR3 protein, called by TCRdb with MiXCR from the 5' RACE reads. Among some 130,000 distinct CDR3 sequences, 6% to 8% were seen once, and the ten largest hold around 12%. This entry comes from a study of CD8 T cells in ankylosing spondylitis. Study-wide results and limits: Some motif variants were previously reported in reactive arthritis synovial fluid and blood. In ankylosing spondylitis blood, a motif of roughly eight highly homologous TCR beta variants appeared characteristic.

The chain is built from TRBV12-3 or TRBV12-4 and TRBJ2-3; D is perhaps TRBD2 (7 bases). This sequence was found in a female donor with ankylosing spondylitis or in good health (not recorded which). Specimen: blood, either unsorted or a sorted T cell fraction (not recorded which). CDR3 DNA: TGTGCCAGCAATCCGGGCACAGGGAGGGCTAGCACAGATACGCAGTATTTT. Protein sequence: CASNPGTGRASTDTQYF.